This section outlines one T cell receptor (beta chain) sequence together with its context. Unique molecular identifiers were added to individual cDNA molecules. In TCRdb, the 5' RACE reads were re-called with MiXCR into one record per CDR3 protein. Of tens of thousands of distinct CDR3 sequences listed, over 7% are singletons. This sample is part of a study of early T cells in non-severe SARS-CoV-2 infection. CDR3 length: 16 amino acids. The germline CDR1 and CDR2 sequences are SGHVS and FQNEAQ. V shed 1 base and J 5 bases; nucleotides not matched to a gene: 3. Sample: whole blood. V usage is TRBV7-8 and J usage is TRBJ2-2; 11 bases are shared with TRBD2. This receptor was taken from an adult who was a healthcare worker with PCR-confirmed SARS-CoV-2 infection or an uninfected control (not recorded which). DNA of the CDR3: TGTGCCAGCAGCTTAGGAGCTAGCGGGGGGACCGGGGAGCTGTTTTTT. This gives the protein CASSLGASGGTGELFF.